The 11 T cell receptor beta chains below all came from one sample that was sequenced in a study of blood T cell repertoires in COVID-19. TCRdb's table, derived via immunoSEQ multiplex PCR, lists solely in-frame clones and lacks some. The sample holds 300,000 to 350,000 clones, about nine tenths seen once. Sequences were obtained from PBMCs or T cells enriched from blood (not recorded which). These receptors were obtained from a woman in her twenties or thirties who had recovered from COVID-19.

The chain is built from TRBV6-5 and TRBJ2-1; 11 bases fit TRBD2. CDR3 length equals 14 residues. Germline CDR1 and CDR2: MNHEY and SVGAGI. J lost 12 bases, V lost 5 bases, and 9 bases had no gene match. For the CDR3, the DNA is TGTGCCAGCAGTCCGACTAGCGGGGTTTACGCGCAGTTCTTC. Its translation is CASSPTSGVYAQFF.

This rearrangement joins TRBV19 to TRBJ2-7, with a tentative D call TRBD2 (6 bases). The CDR3 is 14 amino acids. V was trimmed by 3 bases and J by 3 bases, leaving 12 bases between them. CDR1 is LNHDA and CDR2 is SQIVND in the germline V gene (reference sequence). CDR3 coding DNA: TGTGCCAGTAGTATGGAGGGGCCGGGCTACGAGCAGTACTTC. Translating it yields CASSMEGPGYEQYF.

V usage is TRBV19 and J usage is TRBJ1-4; 10 nucleotides line up with TRBD1. V lost 1 base and J lost 8; bases outside the gene matches: 4. CDR3 size: 15 residues. Germline CDR1 and CDR2: LNHDA and SQIVND (reference sequence). The CDR3 region is CASSIAGTGDEKLFF. In DNA form, the CDR3 reads TGTGCCAGTAGTATAGCCGGGACAGGGGACGAAAAACTGTTTTTT.

V is TRBV27 and J is TRBJ1-5; D is possibly TRBD1 (6 bases). The ends were cut back, 4 bases at V and 0 bases at J, with 13 bases in the middle. The CDR3 runs to 16 residues. The germline gives CDR1 MNHEY, CDR2 SMNVEV (reference sequence). CDR3 in DNA: TGTGCCAGCAGTTCTTGGGGGCTTAATAGCAATCAGCCCCAGCATTTT. Translated, it gives CASSSWGLNSNQPQHF.

The chain uses TRBV7-9 and TRBJ2-2; 10 bases match TRBD1. Germline-derived CDR1 and CDR2 are SEHNR and FQNEAQ (reference sequence). V lost 2 bases and J lost 5; bases outside the gene matches: 8. This CDR3 spans 17 amino acids. The CDR3: CASSLSPTDRGTGELFF. The CDR3 DNA reads TGTGCCAGCAGCTTATCACCCACGGACAGGGGGACCGGGGAGCTGTTTTTT. Based on the CDR3 plus reference TRBV7-9 and TRBJ2-2, the full variable domain is DTGVSQNPRHKITKRGQNVTFRCDPISEHNRLYWYRQTLGQGPEFLTYFQNEAQLEKSRLLSDRFSAERPKGSFSTLEIQRTEQGDSAMYLCASSLSPTDRGTGELFFGEGSRLTVL.

The count of this clone is one. CDR3 sequence (DNA): TGCGCCAGCCGAGGGTGGCTTAAGGCGAACACTGAAGCTTTCTTT. Protein: CASRGWLKANTEAFF. The chain uses TRBV5-1 and TRBJ1-1; no clear D gene. This CDR3 is 15 amino acids long. Trimming removed 7 bases at V and 1 base at J, with 17 bases between. Germline V gene lookup returns CDR1 SGHRS and CDR2 YFSETQ.

The V call is TRBV2, the J call TRBJ2-7; D is ambiguous. The ends were cut back, 3 bases at V and 6 bases at J, with 6 bases in the middle. The CDR3 has 11 amino acids. Looked up from germline, CDR1 is SNHLY and CDR2 is FYNNEI. The CDR3 region is CASSDRFEQYF. CDR3 nucleotides: TGTGCCAGCAGTGACAGGTTCGAGCAGTACTTC.

The chain joins TRBV6-5 to TRBJ2-1; 7 bases are shared with TRBD1. V lost 7 bases, J lost 5 bases, and 8 bases stayed unmatched. The germline V gene encodes CDR1 MNHEY and CDR2 SVGAGI. The CDR3 spans 14 residues. DNA for the CDR3: TGTGCCAGCACCCCCGGGACAGTAAACAATGAGCAGTTCTTC. Protein sequence: CASTPGTVNNEQFF.

This sequence joins TRBV18 and TRBJ2-3; D perhaps matches TRBD2 (5 bases). V was trimmed by 5 bases and J by 0 bases, leaving 9 bases between them. The CDR3 length is 14 residues. The germline CDR1 and CDR2 sequences are KGHSH and LQKENI. The CDR3 is CASSTEESTDTQYF. The CDR3 DNA is TGTGCCAGCTCAACGGAGGAAAGCACAGATACGCAGTATTTT.

The chain employs TRBV7-9 and TRBJ2-1, with TRBD2 identical over 9 bases. After removal of 5 bases from V and 8 bases from J, the junction contained 16 bases not matched to a gene. CDR1 SEHNR and CDR2 FQNEAQ come from the germline V gene (reference sequence). The CDR3 consists of 17 residues. CDR3 residues: CASSPMKAGGSVDEQFF. The DNA of the CDR3 is TGTGCCAGCAGCCCGATGAAAGCGGGAGGAAGTGTAGATGAGCAGTTCTTC.

The V gene is TRBV5-1, the J gene TRBJ1-2; maybe TRBD1 (5 bases). From germline, CDR1 is SGHRS and CDR2 YFSETQ. The CDR3 spans 15 residues. Trimming cost V 1 base and J 8 bases, with 18 bases left between them. CDR3 protein: CASSLTPGQGGGYTF. In DNA form, the CDR3 reads TGCGCCAGCAGCTTGACACCAGGGCAGGGCGGCGGCTACACCTTC.